Listed here are 21 T cell receptor beta chains from one sample, sequenced in a study of PD-L1 blockade in urothelial cancer (dated by TCRdb to between 2016 and 2019). This specimen's time point label, per the study, means: pretreatment peripheral blood. Library method: the immunoSEQ multiplex PCR assay. TCRdb obtained this table from immuneACCESS and retained in-frame rearrangements with V and J assigned. These tables miss some clones; where compared with another copy, unresolved V genes account for less than half of the shortfall, and the remainder is unexplained. The sample table lists approximately 94,000 clones, about nine tenths of them with a count of one. The ten largest clones take up 2% to 2.5% of the sample. Sequencing was performed on PBMCs, taken around atezolizumab (anti-PD-L1) treatment. These receptors originate from a man aged 55 to 69 with urothelial cancer.

The chain combines TRBV2 with TRBJ1-5; maybe TRBD1 (5 bases). Between the trimmed V and J ends, which lost 8 bases and 7 bases, there was a span of 24 bases. Germline V gene sequence: CDR1 SNHLY, CDR2 FYNNEI. This CDR3 contains 16 residues. The chain's CDR3 is CASARRSMQGGQPQHF. CDR3 coding DNA: TGTGCCAGCGCTCGTAGAAGTATGCAGGGAGGACAGCCCCAGCATTTT.

The V gene is TRBV7-2, the J gene TRBJ2-5; 8 nucleotides align to TRBD1. CDR1 and CDR2 from the germline V gene are SGHTA and FQGNSA. CDR3 length equals 14 residues. J was trimmed by 5 bases and V by 5 bases; bases with no gene match: 7. CDR3 sequence reads: CASSQAGGVETQYF. The CDR3 DNA sequence: TGTGCCAGCAGCCAGGCAGGGGGCGTCGAGACCCAGTACTTC.

This clone was observed once. The chain joins TRBV11-1 to TRBJ2-3, with 7 bases aligning to TRBD1. J lost 12 bases, V lost 5 bases, and 14 bases had no gene match. The CDR3 loop spans 14 amino acids. CDR1 is SGHAT and CDR2 is FQDESV in the germline V gene (reference sequence). CDR3 coding DNA: TGTGCCAGCAGCCCTCCCGAGGACAGGCGGTTACAGTATTTT. It encodes CASSPPEDRRLQYF.

This sequence joins TRBV5-5 and TRBJ2-5; TRBD1 might be the D (6 bases). V lost 1 base and J 5 bases, leaving 18 bases between the germline ends. Germline lookup yields CDR1 SGHKS and CDR2 YYEKEE (reference sequence). CDR3 length equals 16 residues. CDR3 bases: TGTGCCAGCAGCTTGAGGGGGACAAGCGCCCGGGAGACCCAGTACTTC. It is translated as CASSLRGTSARETQYF.

This sequence joins TRBV7-9 and TRBJ2-1, with D possibly being TRBD2 (5 bases). The V and J ends lost 1 base and 6 bases respectively, with 13 bases between them. The CDR3 is 15 residues long. The germline gives CDR1 SEHNR, CDR2 FQNEAQ (reference sequence). CDR3 protein: CASSLDAWTFNEQFF. CDR3 bases: TGTGCCAGCAGCTTAGATGCCTGGACTTTCAATGAGCAGTTCTTC.

The chain couples TRBV28 to TRBJ2-3; possible D gene TRBD2, 6 bases. This CDR3 region has 14 residues. Deletions cut 6 bases from V and 4 bases from J, with 14 bases between. Germline V gives CDR1 MDHEN, CDR2 SYDVKM. Here the CDR3 reads CASRLAGGADTQYF. The CDR3 DNA is TGTGCCAGCAGACTAGCCGGAGGGGCAGATACGCAGTATTTT.

J is TRBJ2-5 and V is TRBV5-6; D uncertain. From germline, CDR1 is SGHDT and CDR2 YYEEEE. The CDR3 covers 13 residues. With 3 bases removed from V and 5 bases from J, the gap between germline ends came to 11 bases. CDR3 nucleotide sequence: TGTGCCAGCAGCTATAAGCCTCCGGAGACCCAGTACTTC. Amino acid sequence: CASSYKPPETQYF.

The chain is built from TRBV7-6 and TRBJ1-2, with 8 bases lining up with TRBD1. Trimming at V came to 4 bases and at J to 8 bases, leaving 12 bases not matched to a gene. This CDR3 has 15 residues. Germline V lookup: CDR1 SGHVS, CDR2 FNYEAQ. CDR3 protein: CASSSDRVSLRGYTF. CDR3 nucleotides: TGTGCCAGCAGCTCGGACAGGGTGTCGCTACGAGGCTACACCTTC. The full variable domain, with the rest looked up from reference TRBV7-6 and TRBJ1-2, is GAGVSQSPRYKVTKRGQDVALRCDPISGHVSLYWYRQALGQGPEFLTYFNYEAQQDKSGLPNDRFSAERPEGSISTLTIQRTEQRDSAMYRCASSSDRVSLRGYTFGSGTRLTVV.

The rearrangement links TRBV7-2 to TRBJ1-5; no definite D call. V lost 0 bases and J 2 bases, leaving 5 bases between the germline ends. From germline, CDR1 is SGHTA and CDR2 FQGNSA. The CDR3 consists of 14 residues. The CDR3 region is CASSLASGNQPQHF. The CDR3, as DNA: TGTGCCAGCAGCTTAGCGAGTGGCAATCAGCCCCAGCATTTT.

The chain couples TRBV5-1 to TRBJ2-5; a possible D gene is TRBD2 (5 bases). The germline V gene encodes CDR1 SGHRS and CDR2 YFSETQ. The CDR3 sequence is 15 residues long. Deletions cut 3 bases from V and 1 base from J, with 13 bases between. This CDR3 is CASSSQPDFQETQYF. DNA for the CDR3: TGCGCCAGCAGCTCCCAGCCGGACTTCCAAGAGACCCAGTACTTC.

J is TRBJ2-3 and V is TRBV9; 9 positions agree with TRBD2. There are 17 residues in the CDR3. Germline V gene sequence: CDR1 SGDLS, CDR2 YYNGEE. After removal of 4 bases from V and 7 bases from J, the junction contained 16 bases not matched to a gene. The CDR3 protein is CASSSTVGTSLVNTQYF. The CDR3 DNA reads as TGTGCCAGCAGCTCAACCGTTGGGACTAGCTTGGTAAATACGCAGTATTTT.

This chain uses TRBV2 with TRBJ1-4, with 8 bases fitting TRBD1. The germline V gene has CDR1 SNHLY and CDR2 FYNNEI. V lost 7 bases to trimming and J lost 0 bases; unmatched junction nucleotides: 4. The CDR3 totals 15 residues. CDR3: CASIRQGTTNEKLFF. The CDR3 DNA sequence: TGTGCCAGCATCCGACAGGGGACAACTAATGAAAAACTGTTTTTT.

This clone appeared a single time. This chain links TRBV27 with TRBJ1-2, with TRBD1 matching 10 bases. CDR1 and CDR2 from the germline V gene are MNHEY and SMNVEV (reference sequence). J lost 7 bases, V lost 4 bases, and 6 bases had no gene match. The CDR3 extends over 14 amino acids. CDR3 nucleotide sequence: TGTGCCAGCAGTTCCTCGGGACAGGGGTCTGGCTACACCTTC. Translation: CASSSSGQGSGYTF.

This clone appeared once. J is TRBJ2-7 and V is TRBV19; TRBD1 agrees at 7 bases. Losses at the gene ends were 5 bases for V and 2 bases for J; bases not matched to a gene: 6. CDR3 length: 14 amino acids. The germline gives CDR1 LNHDA, CDR2 SQIVND (reference sequence). CDR3 loop: CASSATGLAYEQYF. In nucleotides, the CDR3 is TGTGCCAGTAGTGCGACAGGGTTGGCCTACGAGCAGTACTTC.

This sequence joins TRBV15 and TRBJ1-5, with D maybe TRBD1 (6 bases). The V end lost 5 bases, the J end lost 5 bases, and 13 bases lay between the germline ends. The germline CDR1 and CDR2 sequences are LNHNV and YYDKDF (reference sequence). The CDR3 has 14 residues. DNA for the CDR3: TGTGCCACCAGCGGCCACAGGGATCATCAGCCCCAGCATTTT. Protein: CATSGHRDHQPQHF.

The chain employs TRBV5-5 and TRBJ1-5, with D tentatively TRBD1 (6 bases). V shed 4 bases and J shed 3 bases, with 11 bases lying between them. CDR1 is SGHKS, CDR2 YYEKEE, per germline (reference sequence). The CDR3 covers 14 residues. The CDR3 protein is CASSQDRTNQPQHF. The CDR3, as DNA: TGTGCCAGCAGCCAGGACAGAACCAATCAGCCCCAGCATTTT.

The V gene is TRBV12-5, the J gene TRBJ2-7; maybe TRBD1 (6 bases). V was shortened by 1 base and J by 2 bases, with 6 bases between the two germline ends. The CDR3 runs 13 residues. Germline CDR1 is LGHNT and CDR2 is FRNRAP. Here the CDR3 DNA reads TGTGCTAGTGGTTTGGACAGGGCCTACGAGCAGTACTTC. Translated: CASGLDRAYEQYF.

This chain links TRBV29-1 with TRBJ1-1; maybe TRBD1 (6 bases). The CDR3 is made up of 14 amino acids. CDR1 is SQVTM and CDR2 is ANQGSEA in the germline V gene. Trimming cost V 4 bases and J 1 base, with 13 bases left between them. The CDR3 sequence is CSVAPGQPNTEAFF. The CDR3 DNA sequence: TGCAGCGTTGCCCCCGGACAGCCGAACACTGAAGCTTTCTTT.

This clone has just one count. V and J are TRBV30 and TRBJ1-2, with D tentatively TRBD1 (5 bases). The CDR3 is 13 residues long. Germline-derived CDR1 and CDR2 are GTSNPN and SVGIG (reference sequence). V was cut by 5 bases and J by 4 bases, with 14 bases left in between. The CDR3 DNA sequence: TGTGCCTGGCATGCGGGGCTACGCTATGGCTACACCTTC. This codes for CAWHAGLRYGYTF.

The J gene is TRBJ2-1, the V gene TRBV19; TRBD2 aligns across 11 bases. The CDR3 runs 14 residues. The V gene's germline CDR1 is LNHDA and CDR2 SQIVND (reference sequence). Trimming cost V 3 bases and J 5 bases; bases outside gene matches: 0. In nucleotides, the CDR3 is TGTGCCAGTAGTATGACTAGCGGGGACAATGAGCAGTTCTTC. Amino acid sequence: CASSMTSGDNEQFF.

In DNA, the CDR3 is TGTGCCATCAGTGAGTTGCAGGGAAACTATGGCTACACCTTC. It encodes CAISELQGNYGYTF. The rearrangement links TRBV10-3 to TRBJ1-2; weak D call: TRBD1 (5 bases). The germline V and J ends were trimmed by 1 base and 2 bases, with 8 bases remaining between them. This CDR3 spans 14 amino acids. In germline, CDR1 is ENHRY, CDR2 SYGVKD.